These 26 T cell receptor beta chains originate from one sample sequenced in a study of human T cells and chemical hapten exposure. TCRdb recomputed calls from the RACE reads with MiXCR, one row per CDR3 protein. The data contain around 300,000 distinct CDR3 sequences, about 5.4% of them singletons. Time point of the sample: pre-sensitization, week 0. As to treatment: therapeutic diphenylcyclopropenone sensitization with weekly scalp DPC. The sample consisted of whole blood, taken in connection with sensitization to the hapten diphenylcyclopropenone (DPC). The receptors shown here come from a woman aged 18-29 years with alopecia areata. Some clones in this sample may be carry-over from other donors' samples.

This sequence joins TRBV12-3 or TRBV12-4 and TRBJ2-1, with 9 bases that match TRBD2. The DNA end is a closer match to TRBJ2-7, so the J assignment may be wrong. CDR3 length equals 17 residues. CDR3 protein: CASSTPLAGSSYNEQYF. The CDR3 DNA follows: TGTGCCAGCAGTACGCCCCTAGCGGGGAGCTCCTACAATGAGCAGTACTTC.

The sample holds many counts of this clonotype. This chain uses TRBV18 with TRBJ1-5, with D uncertain. The CDR3 extends over 13 amino acids. Trimming cost V 5 bases and J 7 bases, with 12 bases left between them. Germline V gene lookup returns CDR1 KGHSH and CDR2 LQKENI. CDR3 in amino acids: CASSISKEQPQHF. The CDR3 DNA reads as TGTGCCAGCTCAATCAGCAAGGAACAGCCCCAGCATTTT.

Ten or more counts support this clonotype. The genes are TRBV2 and TRBJ2-3; D assignment may be TRBD1 or TRBD2 (5 bases each). This CDR3 comprises 12 residues. Germline V gene data show CDR1 as SNHLY and CDR2 as FYNNEI. V lost 7 bases and J 4 bases, leaving 9 bases between the germline ends. The CDR3 coding sequence is TGTGCCAGCATACGGGGCGCAGATACGCAGTATTTT. The encoded protein is CASIRGADTQYF.

This clonotype came up a few times. The rearrangement joins TRBV20-1 to TRBJ1-5; no clear D. This CDR3 is built from 15 residues. CDR1 and CDR2 (germline): DFQATT, SNEGSKA (reference sequence). The V and J ends lost 3 bases and 5 bases respectively, with 17 bases between them. DNA for the CDR3: TGCAGTGCTAGTGTAGGAGGGTATGGAGATCAGCCCCAGCATTTT. This encodes CSASVGGYGDQPQHF.

This chain connects TRBV19 to TRBJ2-3; TRBD1 might be the D (6 bases). From germline, CDR1 is LNHDA and CDR2 SQIVND (reference sequence). The CDR3 is 15 residues long. Trimming removed 5 bases from V and 3 bases from J, with 15 bases in between. CDR3 bases: TGTGCCAGTAGTGACCGACAGGACGGAACAGATACGCAGTATTTT. Its translation: CASSDRQDGTDTQYF.

This clonotype has a handful of counts. V gene TRBV12-3 or TRBV12-4 combines with J gene TRBJ1-6; the D is unclear. This CDR3 comprises 13 residues. V lost 5 bases and J 10 bases, leaving 12 bases between the germline ends. As DNA, the CDR3 is TGTGCCAGCAGTCCCTCCGTGGAGTCACCCCTCCACTTT. Its translation: CASSPSVESPLHF.

V usage is TRBV7-2 and J usage is TRBJ2-3, with 11 nucleotides matching TRBD2. Germline V gene sequence: CDR1 SGHTA, CDR2 FQGNSA. This CDR3 has 17 residues. V dropped 1 base and J dropped 0; count of bases not matched to a gene: 3. The CDR3 region has the DNA TGTGCCAGCAGCTTAGAGGTAGCGGGGGGGAGCACAGATACGCAGTATTTT. It is translated as CASSLEVAGGSTDTQYF.

This chain uses TRBV7-9 with TRBJ1-2; 7 bases align to TRBD1. The CDR3 covers 15 residues. Germline CDR1 reads SEHNR; CDR2 reads FQNEAQ (reference sequence). The trim removed 4 bases at V and 0 bases at J, leaving 5 bases unmatched. The CDR3 reads CASSSGQTSNYGYTF. In DNA, the CDR3 is TGTGCCAGCAGCTCGGGACAGACCTCTAACTATGGCTACACCTTC.

The table lists this clonotype with many counts. The chain links TRBV6-5 to TRBJ2-6, with D uncertain. CDR1 is MNHEY, CDR2 SVGAGI, per germline. The CDR3 is made up of 16 amino acids. Trimming removed 4 bases from V and 4 bases from J, with 14 bases in between. This CDR3 is CASSSIVGSGANVLTF. CDR3 bases: TGTGCCAGCAGTTCAATTGTGGGGTCCGGGGCCAACGTCCTGACTTTC.

This clonotype was found a few times. The rearrangement uses TRBV6-2 or TRBV6-3 and TRBJ2-2; perhaps TRBD1 as D (5 bases). Trimming shortened V by 5 bases and J by 1 base, and 8 bases separated the two germline ends. The CDR3 totals 14 residues. The germline V gene encodes CDR1 MNHEY and CDR2 SVGEGT. DNA for the CDR3: TGTGCCAGCAGTATAGGGGAGAACACCGGGGAGCTGTTTTTT. This codes for CASSIGENTGELFF.

This clonotype was seen at least ten times. The rearrangement uses TRBV9 and TRBJ1-5; TRBD1 might be the D (5 bases). Trimming left V 4 bases short and J 3 bases short, with 8 bases between. The CDR3 totals 13 residues. Germline V gene data show CDR1 as SGDLS and CDR2 as YYNGEE. Written as DNA, the CDR3 is TGTGCCAGCAGCTTGGGGACCAATCAGCCCCAGCATTTT. Its translation: CASSLGTNQPQHF. The full variable domain, in which reference TRBV9 and TRBJ1-5 provide the parts outside the CDR3, is DSGVTQTPKHLITATGQRVTLRCSPRSGDLSVYWYQQSLDQGLQFLIQYYNGEERAKGNILERFSAQQFPDLHSELNLSSLELGDSALYFCASSLGTNQPQHFGDGTRLSIL.

The genes are TRBV2 and TRBJ1-2; 10 bases map to TRBD1. The CDR3 totals 15 residues. V dropped 5 bases and J dropped 4; count of bases not matched to a gene: 7. Germline V CDR1 and CDR2: SNHLY, FYNNEI. The CDR3 sequence: CASSKGTGDIYGYTF. CDR3 DNA sequence: TGTGCCAGCAGTAAGGGGACAGGGGATATCTATGGCTACACCTTC.

This clonotype was counted between two and nine times. J is TRBJ1-3 and V is TRBV6-5; D not resolved. The CDR3 runs 13 residues. From germline, CDR1 is MNHEY and CDR2 SVGAGI. Trimming removed 6 bases from V and 3 bases from J, with 9 bases in between. CDR3 DNA: TGTGCCAGCAGCGCCGAGCGTGGAAACACCATATATTTT. This codes for CASSAERGNTIYF.

This clonotype occurred many times. V usage is TRBV7-9 and J usage is TRBJ1-6; D call uncertain. The V end was cut by 2 bases, the J end by 9 bases, with 17 bases between. There are 16 residues in the CDR3. The germline CDR1 and CDR2 sequences are SEHNR and FQNEAQ (reference sequence). The chain's CDR3 is CASSLNNQVFGSPLHF. The CDR3 nucleotides are TGTGCCAGCAGCTTAAACAATCAAGTCTTCGGTTCACCCCTCCACTTT.

This clonotype was found many times. V gene TRBV7-2 combines with J gene TRBJ2-1; perhaps TRBD2 as D (7 bases). CDR1 and CDR2 (germline): SGHTA, FQGNSA. Trimming stripped 5 bases from V and 4 bases from J, with 21 bases between. The CDR3 consists of 17 residues. CDR3 DNA sequence: TGTGCCAGCAGCACCCAGGTTCGCGGGGGCCGGTACAATGAGCAGTTCTTC. It encodes CASSTQVRGGRYNEQFF.

This clonotype was found many times. The chain couples TRBV28 to TRBJ2-7, with TRBD2 identical over 10 bases. Germline CDR1 is MDHEN and CDR2 is SYDVKM. The V gene end was trimmed by 5 bases and the J gene end by 2 bases; junction bases not matched to a gene: 3. This CDR3 is built from 14 residues. The CDR3 region is CASSPLAGAYEQYF. CDR3 DNA sequence: TGTGCCAGCAGTCCTCTAGCGGGGGCCTACGAGCAGTACTTC.

The chain is built from TRBV19 and TRBJ1-5, with TRBD1 matching 7 bases. V shed 5 bases, J shed 7 bases, and the junction held 8 bases outside the gene matches. Germline CDR1 and CDR2: LNHDA and SQIVND (reference sequence). This CDR3 contains 14 residues. Here the CDR3 DNA reads TGTGCCAGTAGTCAGGGGGTCAGCGGACAGCCCCAGCATTTT. Its protein product is CASSQGVSGQPQHF.

This clonotype has more than one count but fewer than ten. This chain connects TRBV7-9 to TRBJ1-1; no clear D. CDR1 is SEHNR, CDR2 FQNEAQ, per germline (reference sequence). The CDR3 runs to 14 residues. Trimming cost V 8 bases and J 4 bases, with 17 bases left between them. The CDR3 protein is CASSPFAVLTEAFF. CDR3 bases: TGTGCCAGCTCCCCCTTTGCAGTACTCACTGAAGCTTTCTTT.

The sample holds many counts of this clonotype. The V gene is TRBV3-1, the J gene TRBJ1-1; D is unclear. Between the trimmed V and J ends, which lost 3 bases and 6 bases, there was a span of 23 bases. The CDR3 has 17 residues. Germline lookup yields CDR1 LGHDT and CDR2 YNNKEL (reference sequence). Here the CDR3 reads CASSHTFSRLFGAEAFF. CDR3 coding DNA: TGTGCCAGCAGCCACACTTTCAGCAGGTTGTTTGGCGCTGAAGCTTTCTTT.

At least ten counts were recorded for this clonotype. The V gene is TRBV7-2, the J gene TRBJ2-3; 10 bases fit TRBD2. V lost 1 base to trimming and J lost 5 bases; unmatched junction nucleotides: 9. The CDR3 length is 17 residues. CDR1 is SGHTA and CDR2 is FQGNSA in the germline V gene. CDR3 nucleotide sequence: TGTGCCAGCAGCTTAGTTCCAGCGGGGGGGCAGGAAGATACGCAGTATTTT. It codes for CASSLVPAGGQEDTQYF.

This clonotype appeared a few times. In nucleotides, the CDR3 is TGTGCCAGCAGTGAATACGCAGGATATTCTTCCTACGAGCAGTACTTC. Protein: CASSEYAGYSSYEQYF. This sequence joins TRBV25-1 and TRBJ2-7; D not certain. The V end was cut by 0 bases, the J end by 1 base, with 13 bases between. Germline V gene data show CDR1 as MGHDK and CDR2 as SYGVNS. The CDR3 covers 16 residues.

This clonotype occurred a few times. The chain couples TRBV9 to TRBJ2-3, with 13 bases lining up with TRBD2. Germline V gene lookup returns CDR1 SGDLS and CDR2 YYNGEE. V lost 4 bases, J lost 1 base, and 12 bases stayed unmatched. This CDR3 is built from 19 residues. The CDR3 nucleotides are TGTGCCAGCAGCCTACTGCCCGGGACTAGCGGGGCTCGCACAGATACGCAGTATTTT. This encodes CASSLLPGTSGARTDTQYF.

The chain carries TRBV24-1 and TRBJ1-2; TRBD1 matches at 7 bases. The V and J ends lost 4 bases and 5 bases, in that order; junction bases with no gene match: 15. The germline gives CDR1 KGHDR, CDR2 SFDVKD. CDR3 size: 17 residues. The CDR3 here is CATSETGTDPLSYGYTF. The CDR3 region has the DNA TGTGCCACCAGTGAGACCGGGACAGATCCATTATCTTATGGCTACACCTTC.

The V and J genes are TRBV28 and TRBJ2-7; tentative D call: TRBD2 (5 bases). Trimming stripped 2 bases from V and 0 bases from J, with 8 bases between. The V gene's germline CDR1 is MDHEN and CDR2 SYDVKM. CDR3 length equals 14 residues. The CDR3 DNA reads TGTGCCAGCAGTTTAAGTGGGAGCTCCTACGAGCAGTACTTC. Encoded protein: CASSLSGSSYEQYF.

This clonotype has only a few counts. CDR3 residues: CASRGLGAEVQPQHF. In nucleotides, the CDR3 is TGTGCCAGCAGGGGACTGGGGGCCGAGGTCCAGCCCCAGCATTTT. This chain links TRBV6-5 with TRBJ1-5, with D maybe TRBD1 (6 bases). Deletions cut 6 bases from V and 7 bases from J, with 19 bases between. The CDR3 extends over 15 amino acids. CDR1 is MNHEY, CDR2 SVGAGI, per germline.

This clonotype was seen only a few times. V usage is TRBV12-5 and J usage is TRBJ2-1; TRBD1 might be the D (6 bases). The CDR3 extends over 13 amino acids. The V gene's germline CDR1 is LGHNT and CDR2 FRNRAP. V lost 4 bases to trimming and J lost 12 bases, with 16 bases between them. The CDR3 is CASGSTTGTRQFF. As DNA, the CDR3 is TGTGCTAGTGGTTCGACGACTGGGACACGGCAGTTCTTC. Together with reference TRBV12-5 and TRBJ2-1, the CDR3 gives the full variable domain: DARVTQTPRHKVTEMGQEVTMRCQPILGHNTVFWYRQTMMQGLELLAYFRNRAPLDDSGMPKDRFSAEMPDATLATLKIQPSEPRDSAVYFCASGSTTGTRQFFGPGTRLTVL.